This T cell receptor (beta chain) was sequenced during a study of T cells in Graves' hyperthyroidism and ophthalmopathy (dated 2019 in TCRdb). Regarding the complete study: Peripheral blood was sampled at the time of initial diagnosis, prior to any treatment. To identify distinguishing TCR V-J signatures, a discovery cohort of some 100 patients was used, comprising 40 to 45 with Graves' ophthalmopathy and 57 with stable Graves' hyperthyroidism. Prospective prediction of ophthalmopathy was tested in an independent validation cohort consisting of 18 to 20 hyperthyroidism patients and some 15 patients who later progressed to ophthalmopathy. For training and testing, the 100 patients in the discovery cohort were randomly divided in a 7:3 ratio. In addition, the study compared T-cell repertoires in thyroid tissue and in blood from six Graves' hyperthyroidism patients. Once sampling was done, hyperthyroidism patients were given methimazole at a starting dose of 30 mg daily, whereas ophthalmopathy patients were given high-dose intravenous methylprednisolone. According to the paper, TCR Vbeta CDR3 sequencing was carried out on approximately 140 peripheral blood samples, which came from approximately 43 ophthalmopathy, around 75 hyperthyroidism and roughly 17 progressor patients.

The sample holds many counts of this clonotype. Its binding antigen is unknown. Within one base of it there is no much larger clone, and no base qualities were kept. Amplification of TCR beta CDR3 regions was carried out from RNA transcripts. For the first round of RT-PCR on the TCR CDR3, the HTBI primer set was used together with the Qiagen OneStep RT-PCR kit. Libraries were constructed in a second round of multiplex PCR, after which size selection and purification were carried out. Sequencing of the libraries was done on an Illumina HiSeq2000 using paired-end 100 bp reads. In the original analysis: SOAPnuke was used to process the raw data, with reads discarded if the reads contained adapters or uncalled bases, had a mean Phred below 15, or lacked an exact constant-primer or identifier match. COPE v1.2.5 was used to merge the high-quality paired reads, and each unique nucleotide sequence was defined as a clonotype. MiTCR v1.1 was used to align clonotypes to the IMGT TRBV, TRBD and TRBJ reference segments. The analysis included only V-J combinations with a frequency above 0.0001, which together covered roughly 99% of the repertoires. The TCS score was defined as the ratio of F50 (clonal expansion) to E x V (chaos), calculated using BLOSUM62-based TCRdist between CDR3 peptides within each V-J. Welch's t-statistics and random forest reduced fewer than 600 V-J features to about 13, which were used in a naive Bayes classifier (R e1071). The public sequencing data were trimmed at Q25 with fastp and processed into clonotypes with MiXCR by TCRdb, which kept only in-frame beta chains. CDR3 protein duplicates are merged, each entry listing the most common genes and DNA. The V and J calls were determined by TCRdb, not by the authors. Across this sample there are 200,000 to 250,000 distinct CDR3 sequences, with under 20% seen only once. Under 65% of the sample lies in the top ten.

A patient counted as having stable Graves' hyperthyroidism if no progression to ophthalmopathy occurred over 18 months of follow-up. Hyperthyroidism patients were newly diagnosed, had a disease duration of under 2 months, and were aged 18 to 65 years. Any patient with an uncontrolled infection, another autoimmune disease, pregnancy or lactation was excluded. Diagnoses relied on clinical symptoms, serum thyroxine and TRAb, thyroid ultrasound and orbital computed tomography. PBMCs were isolated from about 9 ml of fresh peripheral blood by Ficoll-Paque density gradient centrifugation. Total RNA was extracted using Trizol reagent, and RNA quality was assessed on an Agilent 2100 Bioanalyzer. The CDR3 numbers 15 residues from cysteine through phenylalanine. The sequence is cut down to CDR3 DNA, 45 bases in frame from base 1. Relative to germline, V is missing 2 bases and J is missing 6 bases, with 6 bases of the junction outside any gene match. Taken from the germline V gene (reference sequence), the CDR1 and CDR2 loops are PRHDT and FYEKMQ.

General conclusions and limits of the study: Sample size was not statistically predetermined, and blinding of investigators to group allocation was not performed. In cross-validation, a model built on a 13 V-J signature told ophthalmopathy apart from stable hyperthyroidism with 85% to 90% sensitivity and 81% to 82% specificity, and in testing the same model reached 80%/75%. Most expanded thyroid clonotypes (frequency above 0.001) were also detected in blood, suggesting blood repertoires may reflect thyroid immune responses. In validation, the model predicted progression to ophthalmopathy a median of around 6.5 months before onset, with about 70% sensitivity and almost 75% specificity.

Rearrangement joined TRBV13 to TRBJ1-1, with 10 middle bases fitting TRBD1. The sample comprised blood. This TCR was recovered from a man aged 45-65 years with Graves' hyperthyroidism. DNA sequence: TGTGCCAGCAGCTTACGGGACAGGGGCATCCCTGAAGCTTTCTTT. Its protein reads: CASSLRDRGIPEAFF.